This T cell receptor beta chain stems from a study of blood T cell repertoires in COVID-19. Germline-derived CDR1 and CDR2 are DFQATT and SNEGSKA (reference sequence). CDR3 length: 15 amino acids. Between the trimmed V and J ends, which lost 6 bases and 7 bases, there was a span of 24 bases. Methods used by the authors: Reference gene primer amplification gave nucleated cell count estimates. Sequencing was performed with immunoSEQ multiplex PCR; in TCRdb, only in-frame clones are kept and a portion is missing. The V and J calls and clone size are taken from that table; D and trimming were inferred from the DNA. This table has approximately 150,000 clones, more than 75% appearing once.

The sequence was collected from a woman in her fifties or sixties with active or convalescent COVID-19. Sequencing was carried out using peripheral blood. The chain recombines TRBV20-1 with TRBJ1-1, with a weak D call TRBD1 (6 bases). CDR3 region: CSASRGTPGIGEAFF. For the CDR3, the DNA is TGCAGTGCCAGTAGGGGGACACCAGGGATAGGTGAAGCTTTCTTT.